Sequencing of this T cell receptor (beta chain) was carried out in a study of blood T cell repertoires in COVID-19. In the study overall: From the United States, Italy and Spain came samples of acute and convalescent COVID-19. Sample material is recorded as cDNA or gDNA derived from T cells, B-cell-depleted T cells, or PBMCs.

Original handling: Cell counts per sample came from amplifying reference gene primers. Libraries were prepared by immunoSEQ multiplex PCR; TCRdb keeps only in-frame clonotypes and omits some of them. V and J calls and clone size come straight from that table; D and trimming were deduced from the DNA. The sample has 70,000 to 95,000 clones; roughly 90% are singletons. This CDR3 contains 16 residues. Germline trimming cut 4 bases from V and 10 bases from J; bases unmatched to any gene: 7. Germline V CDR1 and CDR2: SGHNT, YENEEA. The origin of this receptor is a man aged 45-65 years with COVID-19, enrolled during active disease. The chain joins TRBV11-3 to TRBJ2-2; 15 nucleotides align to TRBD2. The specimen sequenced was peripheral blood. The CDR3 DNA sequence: TGTGCCAGCAGCTCCTGGACTAGCGGGGGGGCCGAGGAGCTGTTTTTT. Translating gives CASSSWTSGGAEELFF. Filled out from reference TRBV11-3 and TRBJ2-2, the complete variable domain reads EAGVVQSPRYKIIEKKQPVAFWCNPISGHNTLYWYLQNLGQGPELLIRYENEEAVDDSQLPKDRFSAERLKGVDSTLKIQPAELGDSAVYLCASSSWTSGGAEELFFGEGSRLTVL.